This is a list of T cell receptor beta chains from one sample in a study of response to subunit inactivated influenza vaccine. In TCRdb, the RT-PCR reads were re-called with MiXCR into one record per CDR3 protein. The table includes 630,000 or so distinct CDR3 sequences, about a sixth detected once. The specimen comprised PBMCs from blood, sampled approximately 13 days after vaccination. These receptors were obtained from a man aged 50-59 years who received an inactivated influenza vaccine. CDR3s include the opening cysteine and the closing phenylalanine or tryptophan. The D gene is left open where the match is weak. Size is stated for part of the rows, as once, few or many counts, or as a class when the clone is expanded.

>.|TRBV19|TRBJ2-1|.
TGTGCCAGTAGTATGCCCGAGGCCAATGAGCAGTTCTTC
CASSMPEANEQFF
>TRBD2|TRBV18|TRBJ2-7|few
TGTGCCAGCTCTCAAGGACTAGCGGGAGTTGGCGTCGAGCAGTACTTC
CASSQGLAGVGVEQYF
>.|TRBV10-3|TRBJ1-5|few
TGTGCCATCAGTGCGAGGGACAATCAGCCCCAGCATTTT
CAISARDNQPQHF
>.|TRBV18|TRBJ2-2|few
TGTGCCAGCTCACCTGGCGGGGAGAACACCGGGGAGCTGTTTTTT
CASSPGGENTGELFF
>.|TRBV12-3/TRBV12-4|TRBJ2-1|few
TGTGCCAGCAGTTGGAAGTCGGTCAGGGGTAATGAGCAGTTCTTC
CASSWKSVRGNEQFF
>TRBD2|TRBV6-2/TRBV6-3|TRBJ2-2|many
TGTGCCAGCAGTTACCAGGGGACTAGCGGGAGAGGTCTTTGGGGCACCGGGGAGCTGTTTTTT
CASSYQGTSGRGLWGTGELFF
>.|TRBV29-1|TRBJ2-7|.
TGCAGCGTTGGAGCGGGCTACGAGCAGTACTTC
CSVGAGYEQYF
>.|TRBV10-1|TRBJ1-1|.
TGCGCCAGCAGTGCTCGACAGACGAACACTGAAGCTTTCTTT
CASSARQTNTEAFF
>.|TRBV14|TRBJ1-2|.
TGTGCCAGCAGCCAATTCAGGGGTTATGGCTACACCTTC
CASSQFRGYGYTF
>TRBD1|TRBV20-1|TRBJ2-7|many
TGCAGTGCTGTTAATCCCGGGACAGGGGTCGAGCAGTACTTC
CSAVNPGTGVEQYF
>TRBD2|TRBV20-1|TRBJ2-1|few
TGCAGACCCCCCGGACTAGCGGGGGGGGGTAATGAGCAGTTCTTC
CRPPGLAGGGNEQFF
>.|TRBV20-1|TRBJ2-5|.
TGCAGTGCTAAGAGGCCGACGGTGTACCAAGAGACCCAGTACTTC
CSAKRPTVYQETQYF
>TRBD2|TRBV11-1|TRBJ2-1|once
TGTGCCAGCAGCTCCGGCCCAGCGGGGTACAATGAGCAGTTCTTC
CASSSGPAGYNEQFF
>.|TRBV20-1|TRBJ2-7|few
TGCAGTGCCCGCCGGGACTTACCCTACGAGCAGTACTTC
CSARRDLPYEQYF
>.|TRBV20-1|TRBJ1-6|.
TGCAGTGCTAGGAAGGGACACGCAAGGACACCCCTCCACTTT
CSARKGHARTPLHF
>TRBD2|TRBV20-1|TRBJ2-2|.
TGCAGTGCTAGAGTTTTCGGCGGGAGGAACACCGGGGAGCTGTTTTTT
CSARVFGGRNTGELFF